A selection of T cell receptor beta chains follows, all from one sample in a study of T cell changes during pregnancy in multiple sclerosis. Here immunoSEQ multiplex PCR was the method, and the copy in TCRdb shows in-frame clones only, minus some. Here the sample spans roughly 40,000 clones, more than 90% being singletons. Sequenced here: CD8+ T cells from peripheral blood mononuclear cells, sampled in the first trimester of pregnancy. The receptor source for this set is a female donor with multiple sclerosis, enrolled in a pregnancy study. CDR3s include the opening cysteine and the closing phenylalanine or tryptophan.

v_gene	j_gene	CDR3aa
TRBV7-6	TRBJ2-1	CASSLAEGEGKSSYNEQFF
TRBV6-5	TRBJ2-2	CASSYTGPAGELFF
TRBV27	TRBJ1-1	CASSFYLNTEAFF
TRBV6-5	TRBJ2-7	CASSLTSGGNEQYF
TRBV11-2	TRBJ2-1	CASSLGGGLFF
TRBV6-6	TRBJ2-1	CASRTSGGADEQFF
TRBV29-1	TRBJ2-6	CSVAQIESGANVLTF
TRBV11-2	TRBJ1-1	CASSGGTVEAFF
TRBV5-6	TRBJ1-2	CASSPGTGSGYTF
TRBV5-1	TRBJ2-7	CASSWVGYADRTYEQYF
TRBV7-9	TRBJ2-1	CASSSFRDSDNEQFF
TRBV6-5	TRBJ2-5	CASSYSQGIAETQYF
TRBV5-1	TRBJ2-5	CASSGPDFQETQYF
TRBV19	TRBJ2-1	CASSIVQGWTSGDVHEQFF
TRBV5-1	TRBJ1-1	CASLGGNTEAFF
TRBV27	TRBJ1-5	CASSYAGAGQPQHF
TRBV27	TRBJ2-3	CASSSTTDITDTQYF
TRBV11-2	TRBJ1-2	CASSLEGGNGYTF
TRBV6-5	TRBJ2-7	CASSSAGTQTYEQYF
TRBV4-1	TRBJ2-1	CASSPYRGSYNEQFF
TRBV7-7	TRBJ2-5	CASSPFPGGFQETQYF
TRBV27	TRBJ2-5	CASSLGGTGRIGEYF
TRBV19	TRBJ2-7	CASSSGGTIYEQYF
TRBV25-1	TRBJ1-5	CASSQGYQPQHF
TRBV5-6	TRBJ2-7	CASSLGDGGEQYF
TRBV7-9	TRBJ2-2	CASSLGSGTGELFF
TRBV4-2	TRBJ1-1	CASSQEIGAGSSEAFF
TRBV10-2	TRBJ2-7	CASSGPFYEQYF
TRBV10-3	TRBJ2-7	CAISDAGPTYEQYF
TRBV12-5	TRBJ1-1	CASGLDGSNTEAFF
TRBV7-9	TRBJ2-7	CASSSPGGDEQYF
TRBV4-1	TRBJ1-2	CASSPGQTNYGYTF
TRBV28	TRBJ1-1	CASSLGGWNTEAFF
TRBV9	TRBJ1-3	CASSVSLGGGNTIYF
TRBV5-1	TRBJ1-1	CASSSGQGRTFF
TRBV6-1	TRBJ2-7	CAGLVGTEPYEQYF
TRBV5-1	TRBJ2-3	CASSPLAGGITDTQYF